The 8 T cell receptor beta chains presented below share a single source sample, sequenced in a study of T cells in localized non-small cell lung cancer. Assay: immunoSEQ multiplex PCR; the TCRdb copy retains only in-frame clones and omits some. The sample consists of 23,000 or so clones, 84% of them appearing once. Sequenced material: PBMCs, taken before any cancer treatment. The receptors were sampled from a man between 40 and 70 years old with stage II lung adenocarcinoma.

The chain joins TRBV11-2 to TRBJ2-1, with TRBD2 matching 14 bases. The CDR3 length is 18 residues. J lost 1 base, V lost 4 bases, and 6 bases had no gene match. The germline V gene has CDR1 SGHAT and CDR2 FQNNGV. CDR3 sequence (DNA): TGTGCCAGCAGCTCGGGGACTAGCGGGAGTCAGTCCTACAATGAGCAGTTCTTC. It specifies CASSSGTSGSQSYNEQFF. The variable domain in full, with the rest retrieved from reference TRBV11-2 and TRBJ2-1, is EAGVAQSPRYKIIEKRQSVAFWCNPISGHATLYWYQQILGQGPKLLIQFQNNGVVDDSQLPKDRFSAERLKGVDSTLKIQPAKLEDSAVYLCASSSGTSGSQSYNEQFFGPGTRLTVL.

For the CDR3, the DNA is TGTGCCAGCAGCCTACTAGCGGGAGGGCCGTGGGATACGCAGTATTTT. Protein: CASSLLAGGPWDTQYF. V and J are TRBV7-6 and TRBJ2-3; 13 bases align to TRBD2. The CDR3 covers 16 residues. Trimming removed 5 bases from V and 6 bases from J; junction bases left unmatched: 8. The germline V gene encodes CDR1 SGHVS and CDR2 FNYEAQ. Full variable domain (rest looked up from reference TRBV7-6 and TRBJ2-3): GAGVSQSPRYKVTKRGQDVALRCDPISGHVSLYWYRQALGQGPEFLTYFNYEAQQDKSGLPNDRFSAERPEGSISTLTIQRTEQRDSAMYRCASSLLAGGPWDTQYFGPGTRLTVL.

This clone turned up a few times. The J gene is TRBJ2-7, the V gene TRBV5-1; 7 nucleotides line up with TRBD1. The CDR3 contains 14 residues. The germline V gene has CDR1 SGHRS and CDR2 YFSETQ. V shed 4 bases, J shed 5 bases, and the junction held 9 bases outside the gene matches. The CDR3 coding sequence is TGCGCCAGCAGCACGAGACAGGGCTACGACGAGCAGTACTTC. This codes for CASSTRQGYDEQYF.

The CDR3 DNA reads TGTGCCAGCAGTCTGCCGACAGGGATCTACGAGCAGTACTTC. Translation: CASSLPTGIYEQYF. The chain uses TRBV28 and TRBJ2-7, with 7 bases fitting TRBD1. The CDR3 is 14 amino acids. Per germline, CDR1 MDHEN and CDR2 SYDVKM. Trimming cost V 5 bases and J 3 bases; bases outside gene matches: 7. The whole variable domain, remainder taken from reference TRBV28 and TRBJ2-7, is DVKVTQSSRYLVKRTGEKVFLECVQDMDHENMFWYRQDPGLGLRLIYFSYDVKMKEKGDIPEGYSVSREKKERFSLILESASTNQTSMYLCASSLPTGIYEQYFGPGTRLTVT.

V is TRBV7-2 and J is TRBJ2-1, with D hard to call. This CDR3 comprises 15 residues. V was trimmed by 6 bases and J by 4 bases, leaving 16 bases between them. Germline V lookup: CDR1 SGHTA, CDR2 FQGNSA. The CDR3 DNA reads TGTGCCAGCAGTTCTGACAAGAGCCTTTACAATGAGCAGTTCTTC. It specifies CASSSDKSLYNEQFF.

The chain combines TRBV28 with TRBJ1-1; 10 bases line up with TRBD1. V trimming: 5 bases; J trimming: 4 bases; junction bases outside the gene matches: 7. Germline V CDR1 and CDR2: MDHEN, SYDVKM. This CDR3 comprises 15 residues. Here the CDR3 reads CASSVPGQGITEAFF. CDR3 DNA: TGTGCCAGCAGTGTGCCGGGACAGGGGATCACTGAAGCTTTCTTT.

The chain recombines TRBV30 with TRBJ2-2; D gene unclear. Trimming shortened V by 5 bases and J by 5 bases, and 6 bases separated the two germline ends. The CDR3 runs to 11 residues. The germline V gene has CDR1 GTSNPN and CDR2 SVGIG (reference sequence). The CDR3 region has the DNA TGTGCCTGGGTCCGAACCGGGGAGCTGTTTTTT. Protein: CAWVRTGELFF.

The gene calls are TRBV7-9 and TRBJ1-1; no definite D call. The CDR3 is 13 residues long. V lost 1 base, J lost 1 base, and 4 bases lay in between. Germline CDR1 is SEHNR and CDR2 is FQNEAQ (reference sequence). The DNA for the CDR3 is TGTGCCAGCAGCTTAGAACAGAACACTGAAGCTTTCTTT. Protein product: CASSLEQNTEAFF.